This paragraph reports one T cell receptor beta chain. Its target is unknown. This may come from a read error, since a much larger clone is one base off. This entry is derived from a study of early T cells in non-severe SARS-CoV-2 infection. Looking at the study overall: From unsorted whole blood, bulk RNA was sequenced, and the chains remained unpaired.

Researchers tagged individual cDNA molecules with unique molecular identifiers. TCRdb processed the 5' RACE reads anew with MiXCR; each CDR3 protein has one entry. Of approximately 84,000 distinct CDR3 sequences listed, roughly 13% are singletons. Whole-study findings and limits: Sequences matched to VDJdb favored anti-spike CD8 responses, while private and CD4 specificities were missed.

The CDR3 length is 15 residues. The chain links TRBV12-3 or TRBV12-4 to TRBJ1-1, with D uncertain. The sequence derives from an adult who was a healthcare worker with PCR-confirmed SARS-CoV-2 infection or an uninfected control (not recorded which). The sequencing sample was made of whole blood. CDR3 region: CAGSLSSATNTEAFF. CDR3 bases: TGTGCCGGCAGTTTGAGCTCAGCGACGAACACTGAAGCTTTCTTT.